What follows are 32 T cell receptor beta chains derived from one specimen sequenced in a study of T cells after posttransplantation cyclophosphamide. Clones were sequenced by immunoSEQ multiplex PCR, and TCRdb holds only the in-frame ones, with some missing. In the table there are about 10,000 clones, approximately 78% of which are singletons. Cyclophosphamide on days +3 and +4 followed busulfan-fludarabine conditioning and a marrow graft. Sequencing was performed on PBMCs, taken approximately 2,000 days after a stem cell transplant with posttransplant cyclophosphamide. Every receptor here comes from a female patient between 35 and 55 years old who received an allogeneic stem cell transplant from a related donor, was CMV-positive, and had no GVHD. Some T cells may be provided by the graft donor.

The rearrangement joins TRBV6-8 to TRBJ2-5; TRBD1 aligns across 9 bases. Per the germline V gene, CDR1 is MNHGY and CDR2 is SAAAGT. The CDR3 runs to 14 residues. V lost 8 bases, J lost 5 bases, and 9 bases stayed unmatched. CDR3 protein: CASLKTGGMETQYF. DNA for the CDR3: TGTGCCAGCCTAAAGACAGGGGGTATGGAGACCCAGTACTTC.

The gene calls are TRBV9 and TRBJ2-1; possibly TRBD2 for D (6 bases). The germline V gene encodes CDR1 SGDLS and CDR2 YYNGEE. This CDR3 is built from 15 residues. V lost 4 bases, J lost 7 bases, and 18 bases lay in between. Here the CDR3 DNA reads TGTGCCAGCAGCCCATTGGGACTTGAGGGAAATGAGCAGTTCTTC. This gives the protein CASSPLGLEGNEQFF.

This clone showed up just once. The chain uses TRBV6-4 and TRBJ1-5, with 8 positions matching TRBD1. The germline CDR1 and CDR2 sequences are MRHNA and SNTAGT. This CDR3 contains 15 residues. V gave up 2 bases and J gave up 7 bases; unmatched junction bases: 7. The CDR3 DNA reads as TGTGCCAGCAGTGACCGGGACAGGAGATCCCAGCCCCAGCATTTT. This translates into CASSDRDRRSQPQHF.

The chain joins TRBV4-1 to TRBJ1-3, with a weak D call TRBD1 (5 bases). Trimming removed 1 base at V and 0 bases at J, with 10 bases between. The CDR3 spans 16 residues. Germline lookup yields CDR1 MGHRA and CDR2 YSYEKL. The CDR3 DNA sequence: TGCGCCAGCAGCCAAGTAACAGGTACCTCTGGAAACACCATATATTTT. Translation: CASSQVTGTSGNTIYF.

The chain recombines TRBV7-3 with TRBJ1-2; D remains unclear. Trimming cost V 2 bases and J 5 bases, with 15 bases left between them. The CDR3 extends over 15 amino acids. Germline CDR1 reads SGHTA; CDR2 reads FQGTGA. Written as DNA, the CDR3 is TGTGCCAGCAGCTTATCCCTCCAAGGAGGGTATGGCTACACCTTC. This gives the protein CASSLSLQGGYGYTF.

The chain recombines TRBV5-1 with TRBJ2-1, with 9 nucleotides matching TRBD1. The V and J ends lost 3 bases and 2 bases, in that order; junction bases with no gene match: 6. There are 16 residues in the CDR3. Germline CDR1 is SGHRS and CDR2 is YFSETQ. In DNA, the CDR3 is TGCGCCAGCAGCTCGGCCGGGACAGGGCCCTACAATGAGCAGTTCTTC. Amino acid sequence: CASSSAGTGPYNEQFF.

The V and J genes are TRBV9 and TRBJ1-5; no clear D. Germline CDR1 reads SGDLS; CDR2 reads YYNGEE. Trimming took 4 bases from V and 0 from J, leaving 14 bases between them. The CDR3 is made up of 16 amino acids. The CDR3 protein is CASSTLTDFSNQPQHF. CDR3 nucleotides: TGTGCCAGCAGCACCTTGACTGACTTTAGCAATCAGCCCCAGCATTTT.

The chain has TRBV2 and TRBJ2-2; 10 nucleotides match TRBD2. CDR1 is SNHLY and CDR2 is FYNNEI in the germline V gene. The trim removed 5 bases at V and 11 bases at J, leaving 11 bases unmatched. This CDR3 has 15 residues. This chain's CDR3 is CASSPGLADDFELFF. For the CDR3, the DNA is TGTGCCAGCAGTCCTGGACTAGCGGACGACTTTGAGCTGTTTTTT. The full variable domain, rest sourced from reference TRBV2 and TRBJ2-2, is EPEVTQTPSHQVTQMGQEVILRCVPISNHLYFYWYRQILGQKVEFLVSFYNNEISEKSEIFDDQFSVERPDGSNFTLKIRSTKLEDSAMYFCASSPGLADDFELFFGEGSRLTVL.

As DNA, the CDR3 is TGCAGCGGAGGGCGCGACTACGAGCAGTACTTC. This translates into CSGGRDYEQYF. The chain has TRBV29-1 and TRBJ2-7; tentatively, D is TRBD2 (5 bases). The length of the CDR3 is 11 residues. Germline V lookup: CDR1 SQVTM, CDR2 ANQGSEA. Trimming removed 7 bases at V and 3 bases at J, with 10 bases between.

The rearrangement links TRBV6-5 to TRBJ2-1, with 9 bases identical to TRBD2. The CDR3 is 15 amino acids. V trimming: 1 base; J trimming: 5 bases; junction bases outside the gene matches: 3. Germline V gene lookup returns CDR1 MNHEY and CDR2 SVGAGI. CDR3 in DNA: TGTGCCAGCAGTTACTTAGCGGGGGCGAACAATGAGCAGTTCTTC. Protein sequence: CASSYLAGANNEQFF.

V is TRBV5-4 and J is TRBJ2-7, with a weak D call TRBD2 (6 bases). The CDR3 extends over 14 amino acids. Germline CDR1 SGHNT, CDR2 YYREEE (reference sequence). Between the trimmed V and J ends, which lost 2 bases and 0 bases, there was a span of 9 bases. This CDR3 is CASSFGGTSYEQYF. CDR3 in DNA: TGTGCCAGCAGCTTCGGAGGGACCTCCTACGAGCAGTACTTC.

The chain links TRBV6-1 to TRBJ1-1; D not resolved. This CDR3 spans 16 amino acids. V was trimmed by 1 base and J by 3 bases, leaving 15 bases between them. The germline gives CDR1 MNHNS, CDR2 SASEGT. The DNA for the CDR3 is TGTGCCAGCAGTGAAGGGAGGGCCAGGTGGGACACTGAAGCTTTCTTT. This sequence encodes CASSEGRARWDTEAFF.

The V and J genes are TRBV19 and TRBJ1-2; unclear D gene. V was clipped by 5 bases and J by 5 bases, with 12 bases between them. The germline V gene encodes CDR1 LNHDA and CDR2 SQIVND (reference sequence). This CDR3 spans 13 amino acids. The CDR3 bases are TGTGCCAGTAGTGCTGAAGTGAGATATGGCTACACCTTC. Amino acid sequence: CASSAEVRYGYTF.

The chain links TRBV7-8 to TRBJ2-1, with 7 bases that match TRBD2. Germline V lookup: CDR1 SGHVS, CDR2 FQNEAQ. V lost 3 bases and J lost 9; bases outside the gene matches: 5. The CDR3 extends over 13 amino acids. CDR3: CASSLQGGGEQFF. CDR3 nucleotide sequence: TGTGCCAGCAGCTTGCAGGGCGGGGGTGAGCAGTTCTTC.

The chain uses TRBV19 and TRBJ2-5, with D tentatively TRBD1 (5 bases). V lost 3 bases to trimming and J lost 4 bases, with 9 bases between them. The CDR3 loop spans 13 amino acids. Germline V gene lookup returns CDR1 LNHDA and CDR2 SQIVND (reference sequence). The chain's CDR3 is CASSIGRGETQYF. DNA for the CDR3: TGTGCCAGTAGTATTGGAAGGGGAGAGACCCAGTACTTC.

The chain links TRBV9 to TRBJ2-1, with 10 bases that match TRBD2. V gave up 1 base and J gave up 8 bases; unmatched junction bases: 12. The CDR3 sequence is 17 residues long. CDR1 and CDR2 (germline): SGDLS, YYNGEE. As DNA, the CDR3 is TGTGCCAGCAGCGTAATCGGTAGCGGGGGGAGCGCTCATGAGCAGTTCTTC. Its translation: CASSVIGSGGSAHEQFF. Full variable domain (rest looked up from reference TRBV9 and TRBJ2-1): DSGVTQTPKHLITATGQRVTLRCSPRSGDLSVYWYQQSLDQGLQFLIQYYNGEERAKGNILERFSAQQFPDLHSELNLSSLELGDSALYFCASSVIGSGGSAHEQFFGPGTRLTVL.

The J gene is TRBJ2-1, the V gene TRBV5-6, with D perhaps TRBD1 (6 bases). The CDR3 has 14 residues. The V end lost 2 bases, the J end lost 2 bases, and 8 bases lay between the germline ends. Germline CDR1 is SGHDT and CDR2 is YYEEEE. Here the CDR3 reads CASSLPGAYNEQFF. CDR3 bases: TGTGCCAGCAGCTTACCAGGGGCCTACAATGAGCAGTTCTTC.

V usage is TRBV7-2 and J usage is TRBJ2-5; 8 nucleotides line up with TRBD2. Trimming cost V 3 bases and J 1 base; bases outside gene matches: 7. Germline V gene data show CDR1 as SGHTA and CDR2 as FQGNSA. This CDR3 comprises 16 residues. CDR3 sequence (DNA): TGTGCCAGCAGCTTGGCGGCGGGGGGAATCCAAGAGACCCAGTACTTC. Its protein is CASSLAAGGIQETQYF.

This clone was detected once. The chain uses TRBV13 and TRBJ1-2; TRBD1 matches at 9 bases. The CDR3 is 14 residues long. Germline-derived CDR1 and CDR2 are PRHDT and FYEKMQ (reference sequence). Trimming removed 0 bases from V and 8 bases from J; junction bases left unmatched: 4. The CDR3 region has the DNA TGTGCCAGCAGCTTAGGACAGGGGGCGGGAGGCTACACCTTC. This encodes CASSLGQGAGGYTF.

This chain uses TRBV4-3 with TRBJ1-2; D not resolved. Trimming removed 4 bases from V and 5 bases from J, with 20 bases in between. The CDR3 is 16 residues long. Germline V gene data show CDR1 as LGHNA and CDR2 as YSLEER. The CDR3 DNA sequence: TGCGCCAGCAGCCTCGGGCCCGGGAGAGTCCCTTATGGCTACACCTTC. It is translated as CASSLGPGRVPYGYTF.

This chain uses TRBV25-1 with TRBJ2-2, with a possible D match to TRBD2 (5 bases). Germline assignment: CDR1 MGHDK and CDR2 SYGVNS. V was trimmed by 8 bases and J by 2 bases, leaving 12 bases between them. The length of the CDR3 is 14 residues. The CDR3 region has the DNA TGTGCCAGCTCTGGACTTACTAACACCGGGGAGCTGTTTTTT. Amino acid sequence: CASSGLTNTGELFF.

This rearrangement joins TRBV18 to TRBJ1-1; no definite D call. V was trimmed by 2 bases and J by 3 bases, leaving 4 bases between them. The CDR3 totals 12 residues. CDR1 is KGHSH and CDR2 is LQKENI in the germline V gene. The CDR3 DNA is TGTGCCAGCTCACCATCATACACTGAAGCTTTCTTT. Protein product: CASSPSYTEAFF.

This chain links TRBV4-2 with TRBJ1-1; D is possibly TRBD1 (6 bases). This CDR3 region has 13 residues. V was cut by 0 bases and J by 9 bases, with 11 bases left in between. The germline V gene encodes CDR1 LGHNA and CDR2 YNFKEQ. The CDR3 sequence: CASSQDRTEKAFF. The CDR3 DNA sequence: TGTGCCAGCAGCCAAGACAGGACAGAGAAAGCTTTCTTT.

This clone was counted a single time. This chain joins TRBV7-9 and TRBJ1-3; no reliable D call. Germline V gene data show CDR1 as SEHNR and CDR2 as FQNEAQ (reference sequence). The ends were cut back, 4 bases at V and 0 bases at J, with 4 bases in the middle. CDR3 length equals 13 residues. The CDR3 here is CASSSVSGNTIYF. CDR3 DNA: TGTGCCAGCAGCTCAGTCTCTGGAAACACCATATATTTT. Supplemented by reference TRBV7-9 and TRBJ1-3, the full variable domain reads DTGVSQNPRHKITKRGQNVTFRCDPISEHNRLYWYRQTLGQGPEFLTYFQNEAQLEKSRLLSDRFSAERPKGSFSTLEIQRTEQGDSAMYLCASSSVSGNTIYFGEGSWLTVV.

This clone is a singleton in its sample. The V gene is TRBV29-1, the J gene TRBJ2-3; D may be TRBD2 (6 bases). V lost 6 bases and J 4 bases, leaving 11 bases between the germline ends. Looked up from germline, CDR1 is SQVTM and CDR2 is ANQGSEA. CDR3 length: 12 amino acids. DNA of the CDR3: TGCAGCGTCGAACGGGGGTCAGATACGCAGTATTTT. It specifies CSVERGSDTQYF.

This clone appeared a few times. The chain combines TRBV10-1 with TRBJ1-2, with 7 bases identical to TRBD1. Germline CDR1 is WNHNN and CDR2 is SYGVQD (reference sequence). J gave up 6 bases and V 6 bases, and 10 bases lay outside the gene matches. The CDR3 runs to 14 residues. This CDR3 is CASRDTDREDGYTF. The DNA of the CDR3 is TGCGCCAGCAGAGATACAGACAGGGAGGATGGCTACACCTTC.

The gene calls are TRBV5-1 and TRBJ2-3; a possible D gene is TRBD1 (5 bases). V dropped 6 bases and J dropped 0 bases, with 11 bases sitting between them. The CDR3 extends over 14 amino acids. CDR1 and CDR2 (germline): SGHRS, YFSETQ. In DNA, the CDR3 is TGCGCCAGCACCCTTGGGGCTAGCACAGATACGCAGTATTTT. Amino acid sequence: CASTLGASTDTQYF.

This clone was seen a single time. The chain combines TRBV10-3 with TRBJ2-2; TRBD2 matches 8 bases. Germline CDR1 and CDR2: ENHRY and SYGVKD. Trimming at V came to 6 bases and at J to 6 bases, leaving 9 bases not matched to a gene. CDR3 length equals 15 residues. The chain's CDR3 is CAISSGLEAAGELFF. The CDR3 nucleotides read TGTGCCATCAGCTCGGGACTAGAAGCCGCCGGGGAGCTGTTTTTT.

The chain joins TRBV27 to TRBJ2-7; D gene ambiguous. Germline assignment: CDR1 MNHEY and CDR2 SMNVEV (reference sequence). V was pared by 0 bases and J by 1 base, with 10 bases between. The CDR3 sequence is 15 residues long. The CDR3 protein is CASSLSRAGSYEQYF. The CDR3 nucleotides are TGTGCCAGCAGTTTATCGCGTGCCGGTTCCTACGAGCAGTACTTC.

The CDR3 here is CASSFEQGVLGNTIYF. CDR3 in DNA: TGTGCCAGCAGCTTCGAACAGGGAGTTCTCGGAAACACCATATATTTT. The V gene is TRBV7-9, the J gene TRBJ1-3; possibly TRBD1 for D (6 bases). V was shortened by 3 bases and J by 4 bases, with 16 bases between the two germline ends. This CDR3 has 16 amino acids. The germline V gene encodes CDR1 SEHNR and CDR2 FQNEAQ (reference sequence). The complete variable domain, with remaining parts taken from reference TRBV7-9 and TRBJ1-3, reads DTGVSQNPRHKITKRGQNVTFRCDPISEHNRLYWYRQTLGQGPEFLTYFQNEAQLEKSRLLSDRFSAERPKGSFSTLEIQRTEQGDSAMYLCASSFEQGVLGNTIYFGEGSWLTVV.

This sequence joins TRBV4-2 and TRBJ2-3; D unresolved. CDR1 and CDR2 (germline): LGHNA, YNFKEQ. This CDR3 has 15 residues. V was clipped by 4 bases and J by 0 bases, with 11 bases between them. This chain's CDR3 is CASSLTQISTDTQYF. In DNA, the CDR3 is TGTGCCAGCAGCCTCACACAGATTAGCACAGATACGCAGTATTTT.

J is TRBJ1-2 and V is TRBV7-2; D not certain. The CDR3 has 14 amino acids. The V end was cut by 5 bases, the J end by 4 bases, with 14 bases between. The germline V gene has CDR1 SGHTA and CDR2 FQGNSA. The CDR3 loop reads CASSRTTTAYGYTF. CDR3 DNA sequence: TGTGCCAGCAGCCGCACAACTACCGCCTATGGCTACACCTTC.